This T cell receptor beta chain was recovered during a study of T cell responses to AZD1222 COVID-19 vaccine. Study background: Doses given second, at about 4 or about 12 weeks, were pooled.

The CDR3 runs 13 residues. CDR1 is SGHKS, CDR2 YYEKEE, per germline (reference sequence). Trimming took off 0 bases at V and 6 bases at J, with 7 bases between the two ends. The study, taken as a whole, reports: Clonal diversity may have been underestimated, and the donors were mostly white British, with more females than males. Repertoire sampling happened only post peak T cell response.

Worth noting for this clone: Antigen unknown.

Some clones are missing from TCRdb's copy, which holds only in-frame ones; the method was immunoSEQ multiplex PCR. In the table there are 180,000 or so clones, roughly 94% of which are singletons. This clonotype originated in an adult in good health. This rearrangement joins TRBV5-5 to TRBJ2-1; D is perhaps TRBD2 (5 bases). Sequencing was performed on peripheral blood, taken on day 0 of AZD1222 vaccination. The CDR3 region is CASSLELVNEQFF. The CDR3 bases are TGTGCCAGCAGCTTGGAACTAGTCAATGAGCAGTTCTTC.